Shown below are 8 T cell receptor beta chains from a single sample sequenced in a study of shared clonotypes between healthy human individuals. TCRdb's table, derived via immunoSEQ multiplex PCR, lists solely in-frame clones and lacks some. This sample has around 440,000 clones; approximately 71% occur once, and the top ten carry more than 10%. The sequenced material came from PBMCs. The receptors come from a woman aged 40 to 50 in good health. Some clones in this sample may be carry-over from other donors' samples.

This clone was seen ten or more times. This rearrangement joins TRBV2 to TRBJ2-5; TRBD1 is a possible D gene (5 bases). The J call may be wrong; the DNA end is better matched by TRBJ2-7. CDR1 is SNHLY and CDR2 is FYNNEI in the germline V gene. The CDR3 is 14 residues long. The CDR3 spells CASSAQGPPYEQYF. The CDR3 DNA reads as TGTGCCAGCAGCGCCCAGGGTCCCCCCTACGAGCAGTACTTC.

This clone was seen a few times. A read error is likely here: a far larger clone is one base away. The rearrangement uses TRBV6-1 and TRBJ2-7, with a weak D call TRBD1 (5 bases). This CDR3 comprises 13 residues. Germline lookup yields CDR1 MNHNS and CDR2 SASEGT. Between the trimmed V and J ends, which lost 1 base and 3 bases, there was a span of 7 bases. The CDR3 sequence is CASSEGGYYEQYF. The CDR3, as DNA: TGTGCCAGCAGTGAAGGGGGCTACTACGAGCAGTACTTC.

In the case of this clone: The junction does not match germline at one end; this may be a read error. The chain is built from TRBV6-6 and TRBJ2-1; D is uncertain. Looked up from germline, CDR1 is MNHNY and CDR2 is SVGAGI (reference sequence). The CDR3 has 14 amino acids. The chain's CDR3 is CASSDSVRVNEQFF. The CDR3 region has the DNA TGTGCCAGCAGTGACTCCGTTAGGGTGAATGAGCAGTTCTTC.

This clone was seen only a few times. J is TRBJ1-5 and V is TRBV19, with TRBD1 matching over 9 bases. V lost 2 bases, J lost 1 base, and 3 bases stayed unmatched. Germline CDR1 LNHDA, CDR2 SQIVND (reference sequence). The CDR3 totals 16 residues. CDR3 in amino acids: CASSIQGQGSNQPQHF. The CDR3 nucleotides are TGTGCCAGTAGTATACAGGGACAGGGAAGCAATCAGCCCCAGCATTTT.

Points on this clone: The sample carries other DNA sequences with the same CDR3. J is TRBJ2-3 and V is TRBV7-9, with D possibly being TRBD1 or TRBD2 (6 bases each). CDR3 length: 15 residues. V lost 1 base and J 0 bases, leaving 8 bases between the germline ends. CDR1 SEHNR and CDR2 FQNEAQ come from the germline V gene (reference sequence). The CDR3 DNA follows: TGTGCCAGCAGCTTAGGGGGGGCGAGCACAGATACGCAGTATTTT. It codes for CASSLGGASTDTQYF.

Many counts were recorded for this clone. The J gene is TRBJ1-5, the V gene TRBV27, with no clear D. Per germline, CDR1 MNHEY and CDR2 SMNVEV (reference sequence). The CDR3 runs 13 residues. The germline V and J ends were trimmed by 5 bases and 3 bases, with 8 bases remaining between them. In DNA, the CDR3 is TGTGCCAGCAGTGCGCAGACCAATCAGCCCCAGCATTTT. It yields the protein CASSAQTNQPQHF.

CDR3 loop: CASTGRLSGTQYF. As DNA, the CDR3 is TGTGCCAGTACGGGCAGGCTGTCTGGTACGCAGTATTTT. This chain links TRBV19 with TRBJ2-3; D ambiguous. Trimming took off 7 bases at V and 8 bases at J, with 16 bases between the two ends. The CDR3 is 13 residues long. Germline assignment: CDR1 LNHDA and CDR2 SQIVND (reference sequence).

V gene TRBV5-1 combines with J gene TRBJ2-7; TRBD2 matches 10 bases. Germline trimming cut 7 bases from V and 3 bases from J; bases unmatched to any gene: 4. In germline, CDR1 is SGHRS, CDR2 YFSETQ. The CDR3 length is 13 residues. The CDR3 nucleotides are TGCGCCAGCTCAAGACTAGCGGGCTACGAGCAGTACTTC. It specifies CASSRLAGYEQYF. Using reference TRBV5-1 and TRBJ2-7 for the parts outside the CDR3, the full variable domain is KAGVTQTPRYLIKTRGQQVTLSCSPISGHRSVSWYQQTPGQGLQFLFEYFSETQRNKGNFPGRFSGRQFSNSRSEMNVSTLELGDSALYLCASSRLAGYEQYFGPGTRLTVT.